This TCR beta chain is drawn from a study of cytomegalovirus exposure and HLA in healthy donors. Background on the study: Drawn from HLA-typed donors, tens of millions of unique TCRs were held in an early data release. Overall study results and limits: In a later analysis, specific HLA alleles were associated with some 16,000 TCR beta sequences at a 0.05 false discovery rate.

CDR1 LNHDA and CDR2 SQIVND come from the germline V gene (reference sequence). With V trimmed by 6 bases and J by 2 bases, 2 bases remained unmatched. The CDR3 covers 15 residues. It was with 60 Vbeta and 13 Jbeta primers that the PCR ran. Clones were read by immunoSEQ multiplex PCR, and TCRdb kept only the in-frame ones, dropping some. The table records about 160,000 clones, about 80% of them present only once. This clone has more than one count but fewer than ten. Its cognate antigen is unknown. Sample: PBMCs. The TCR comes from a woman in her fifties or sixties in good health and CMV-seropositive. The chain carries TRBV19 and TRBJ2-2; 11 bases align to TRBD1. CDR3 nucleotides: TGTGCCAGTAGGAGGACAGGGGGCAACACCGGGGAGCTGTTTTTT. Translation: CASRRTGGNTGELFF. Full variable domain (remainder filled in from reference TRBV19 and TRBJ2-2): DGGITQSPKYLFRKEGQNVTLSCEQNLNHDAMYWYRQDPGQGLRLIYYSQIVNDFQKGDIAEGYSVSREKKESFPLTVTSAQKNPTAFYLCASRRTGGNTGELFFGEGSRLTVL.